This T cell receptor (beta chain) was identified during a study of blood T cell repertoires in COVID-19. Across the whole study: Samples of COVID-19 (acute and convalescent) were obtained from the United States, Italy and Spain. Sample material is recorded as cDNA or gDNA derived from T cells, B-cell-depleted T cells, or PBMCs.

The table lists this clone with a few counts. Germline CDR1 and CDR2: SGHTA and FQGTGA. The length of the CDR3 is 14 residues. V was pared by 5 bases and J by 6 bases, with 10 bases of the junction left unmatched. Authors' data handling: Researchers report that nucleated cell counts were estimated from reference gene primer amplification. This table comes from immunoSEQ multiplex PCR, and its TCRdb copy is limited to in-frame clones, with some not included. The V and J calls and clone size were taken over from that table, and D and trimming were inferred from the DNA. The profile covers 90,000 to 140,000 clones, with roughly 85% appearing a single time and around 4% taken by the ten largest.

Material for sequencing was peripheral blood. The rearrangement uses TRBV7-3 and TRBJ2-7; TRBD2 agrees at 7 bases. This clonotype originated in a man between 50 and 59 years old with acute or convalescent COVID-19. CDR3 sequence reads: CASSPVGGRGEQYF. CDR3 nucleotides: TGTGCCAGCAGCCCGGTCGGAGGGAGGGGCGAGCAGTACTTC.